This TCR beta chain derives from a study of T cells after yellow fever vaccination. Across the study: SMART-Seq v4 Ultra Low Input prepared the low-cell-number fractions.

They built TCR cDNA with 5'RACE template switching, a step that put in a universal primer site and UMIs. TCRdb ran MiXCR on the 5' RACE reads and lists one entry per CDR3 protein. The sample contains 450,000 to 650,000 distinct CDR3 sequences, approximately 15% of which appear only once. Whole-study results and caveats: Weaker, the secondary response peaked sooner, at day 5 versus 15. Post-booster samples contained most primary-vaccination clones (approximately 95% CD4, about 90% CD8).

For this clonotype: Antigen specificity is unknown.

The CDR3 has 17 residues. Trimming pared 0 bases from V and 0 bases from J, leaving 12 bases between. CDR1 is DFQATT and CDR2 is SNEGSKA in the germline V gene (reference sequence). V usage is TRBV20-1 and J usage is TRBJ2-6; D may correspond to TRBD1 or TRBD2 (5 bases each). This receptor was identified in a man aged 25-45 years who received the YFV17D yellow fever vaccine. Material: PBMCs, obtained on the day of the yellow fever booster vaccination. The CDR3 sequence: CSARDLGESSGANVLTF. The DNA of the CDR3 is TGCAGTGCTAGAGACTTGGGGGAGAGCTCTGGGGCCAACGTCCTGACTTTC.